This T cell receptor (beta chain) originates from a study of blood T cells in healthy people across ages. It was with a sample-barcoded 5' primer and a J-beta primer mix that a second PCR of roughly 7 to 12 cycles was run. TCRdb reanalysed the 5' RACE reads using MiXCR and keeps one entry per CDR3 protein. Of about 290,000 distinct CDR3 sequences listed, roughly 26% are singletons. Only a few counts were recorded for this clonotype. The CDR3 totals 15 residues. Germline V CDR1 and CDR2: KGHSH, LQKENI. The chain couples TRBV18 to TRBJ2-5; perhaps TRBD1 as D (6 bases). The J call is doubtful: the DNA matches TRBJ2-7 better. The sequenced sample was blood. The clonotype originates from a woman in her seventies in good health. The CDR3 loop reads CASSPIVRGRGEQYF. The CDR3 nucleotides read TGTGCCAGCTCACCGATCGTCAGGGGTCGAGGCGAGCAGTACTTC.